The 14 T cell receptor beta chains in this list originate from one sample, sequenced in a study of T cells in Graves' hyperthyroidism and ophthalmopathy. TCR beta CDR3 region amplification was performed from RNA transcripts. RT-PCR in the first round (using the HTBI primer set) targeted the TCR CDR3. TCRdb ran MiXCR on the multiplex PCR reads and lists one entry per CDR3 protein. The data contain roughly 500,000 distinct CDR3 sequences, about 16% of them seen just once; the ten biggest clones take up 25% to 35%. The sequencing sample was made of blood. The receptors were sampled from a woman younger than 45 with Graves' ophthalmopathy.

This clonotype was observed a few times. V and J are TRBV4-2 and TRBJ2-1; no definite D call. The CDR3 is 12 residues long. Trimming stripped 0 bases from V and 12 bases from J, with 9 bases between. Germline CDR1 LGHNA, CDR2 YNFKEQ. CDR3 DNA: TGTGCCAGCAGCCAAGATGGCAGACGGCAGTTCTTC. This encodes CASSQDGRRQFF.

This clonotype has at least ten counts. J is TRBJ2-7 and V is TRBV27; 9 bases line up with TRBD1. CDR1 and CDR2 from the germline V gene are MNHEY and SMNVEV (reference sequence). This CDR3 has 16 amino acids. With 5 bases clipped from V and 5 bases from J, the junction kept 13 bases outside the gene matches. The CDR3 loop reads CASSIISTGGVHEQYF. The CDR3 nucleotides are TGTGCCAGCAGTATTATATCGACAGGGGGAGTCCACGAGCAGTACTTC.

Many counts were recorded for this clonotype. The chain carries TRBV11-2 and TRBJ2-7; 8 bases align to TRBD1. In germline, CDR1 is SGHAT, CDR2 FQNNGV. J lost 5 bases, V lost 6 bases, and 12 bases had no gene match. CDR3 length: 15 residues. The chain's CDR3 is CASRTLLGRGHEQYF. Written as DNA, the CDR3 is TGTGCCAGCAGGACACTTTTGGGCAGGGGGCACGAGCAGTACTTC.

This clonotype was recorded many times. This chain connects TRBV12-3 or TRBV12-4 to TRBJ1-5, with TRBD1 identical over 10 bases. The ends lost 1 base at V and 0 bases at J; junction bases unmatched: 6. The CDR3 totals 18 residues. The CDR3 coding sequence is TGTGCCAGCAGTTTAGTATCCGGGACAGGGGTTAGCAATCAGCCCCAGCATTTT. Amino acid sequence: CASSLVSGTGVSNQPQHF.

CDR3 sequence reads: CASSLDGQGNSPLHF. In DNA, the CDR3 is TGCGCCAGCAGCTTGGATGGCCAGGGTAATTCACCCCTCCACTTT. The J gene is TRBJ1-6, the V gene TRBV5-1, with D possibly TRBD1 on 5 matching bases. V was shortened by 0 bases and J by 6 bases, with 10 bases between the two germline ends. Germline V gene sequence: CDR1 SGHRS, CDR2 YFSETQ. The CDR3 has 15 residues.

This chain joins TRBV11-1 and TRBJ2-7, with 12 bases matching TRBD2. Germline V CDR1 and CDR2: SGHAT, FQDESV (reference sequence). The CDR3 length is 16 residues. V lost 5 bases, J lost 0 bases, and 5 bases stayed unmatched. CDR3 sequence: CASSPGTSGLSYEQYF. The DNA for the CDR3 is TGTGCCAGCAGCCCCGGGACTAGCGGGCTCTCCTACGAGCAGTACTTC.

CDR3 region: CASSLAWQVNEQFF. CDR3 sequence (DNA): TGTGCCAGCAGCTTAGCTTGGCAGGTCAATGAGCAGTTCTTC. This rearrangement joins TRBV7-2 to TRBJ2-1; no definite D call. Germline values: CDR1 SGHTA, CDR2 FQGNSA. The CDR3 has 14 residues. Between the trimmed V and J ends, which lost 0 bases and 6 bases, there was a span of 9 bases.

This clonotype was detected ten times or more. The gene calls are TRBV11-3 and TRBJ2-1; D remains ambiguous. The CDR3 covers 15 residues. CDR1 is SGHNT, CDR2 YENEEA, per germline. V shed 8 bases and J shed 0 bases, with 14 bases lying between them. The CDR3 DNA reads as TGTGCCAGCTCCGTCAGGATAAGCTCCTACAATGAGCAGTTCTTC. Its protein product is CASSVRISSYNEQFF.

The sample holds a few counts of this clonotype. The chain uses TRBV7-8 and TRBJ2-1; D gene unclear. The CDR3 has 15 amino acids. Trimming removed 2 bases at V and 8 bases at J, with 16 bases between. Germline V gene lookup returns CDR1 SGHVS and CDR2 FQNEAQ. CDR3 sequence: CASSLWPTFFDEQFF. The DNA of the CDR3 is TGTGCCAGCAGCTTATGGCCCACCTTTTTCGATGAGCAGTTCTTC.

This clonotype came up a few times. The chain combines TRBV11-2 with TRBJ2-1; 9 bases match TRBD2. The germline gives CDR1 SGHAT, CDR2 FQNNGV. There are 12 residues in the CDR3. The junction had 1 base not matched to a gene; V was cut back by 5 bases and J by 8 bases. CDR3 amino acids: CASSRTSDEQFF. The CDR3 DNA reads TGTGCCAGCAGCCGGACTAGCGATGAGCAGTTCTTC.

This clonotype was picked up many times. This chain uses TRBV14 with TRBJ2-1; D remains ambiguous. This CDR3 is 16 amino acids long. The ends were cut back, 1 base at V and 6 bases at J, with 16 bases in the middle. The V gene's germline CDR1 is SGHDN and CDR2 FVKESK. CDR3 residues: CASSQVGLRSRNEQFF. In DNA, the CDR3 is TGTGCCAGCAGCCAAGTCGGGCTAAGGTCACGCAATGAGCAGTTCTTC.

Worth noting for this clonotype: The CDR3 end shows no conserved phenylalanine or tryptophan, and so a read error is likely. The rearrangement links TRBV3-1 to TRBJ2-1, with a possible D match to TRBD2 (5 bases). Germline CDR1 is LGHDT and CDR2 is YNNKEL (reference sequence). There are 13 residues in the CDR3. The CDR3 DNA follows: TGTGCTAGCAGTCGGACTGGAAACAATGAGCAGTTCCTC. It is translated as CASSRTGNNEQFL.

This clonotype was seen at least ten times. The chain links TRBV6-5 to TRBJ1-1, with D hard to call. Trimming removed 6 bases from V and 3 bases from J, with 20 bases in between. Per the germline V gene, CDR1 is MNHEY and CDR2 is SVGAGI. The CDR3 consists of 16 residues. In nucleotides, the CDR3 is TGTGCCAGCAGGTCTACTGTTAACATGGTGGACACTGAAGCTTTCTTT. It is translated as CASRSTVNMVDTEAFF.

This clonotype was observed at least ten times. The gene calls are TRBV6-6 and TRBJ2-7; 10 positions agree with TRBD2. The V gene's germline CDR1 is MNHNY and CDR2 SVGAGI (reference sequence). This CDR3 is 18 amino acids long. The V gene end was trimmed by 2 bases and the J gene end by 2 bases; junction bases not matched to a gene: 12. This CDR3 is CASSYPYPQREGTYEQYF. DNA for the CDR3: TGTGCCAGCAGTTACCCCTACCCCCAGCGGGAGGGAACCTACGAGCAGTACTTC.